These 7 T cell receptor beta chains originate from one sample sequenced in a study of OX40 agonist ivuxolimab in advanced cancers. The library was obtained by the immunoSEQ multiplex PCR assay. TCRdb provides this immuneACCESS table in a form limited to in-frame rearrangements. Some clones are lacking; in checked studies, under half of them reflect an unresolved V gene, and why the rest are absent is not known. Present in this sample are approximately 70,000 clones, roughly 90% of which were seen just once. Roughly 7.8% of the sample lies in the top ten. Sequenced here: CD4+ or CD8+ T cells sorted from blood, sampled in a trial of the OX40 agonist ivuxolimab. The receptors come from an adult with an advanced solid tumor such as melanoma, head and neck, liver or kidney cancer.

The CDR3, as DNA: TGTGCCAGCAGCCCATCTCAGGGCCGGACTGAAGCTTTCTTT. Residues: CASSPSQGRTEAFF. J is TRBJ1-1 and V is TRBV27, with D maybe TRBD1 (5 bases). Germline V CDR1 and CDR2: MNHEY, SMNVEV (reference sequence). CDR3 length: 14 residues. V was cut by 6 bases and J by 5 bases, with 16 bases left in between.

V and J are TRBV18 and TRBJ2-6, with 11 positions matching TRBD1. The CDR3 has 18 amino acids. Germline values: CDR1 KGHSH, CDR2 LQKENI. Germline trimming cut 6 bases from V and 0 bases from J; bases unmatched to any gene: 7. CDR3 residues: CASSPDRGRSSGANVLTF. The CDR3, as DNA: TGTGCCAGCTCTCCGGACAGGGGGCGCAGCTCTGGGGCCAACGTCCTGACTTTC.

The rearrangement joins TRBV20-1 to TRBJ1-1; D is unresolved. CDR1 is DFQATT and CDR2 is SNEGSKA in the germline V gene (reference sequence). There are 11 residues in the CDR3. The CDR3 spells CKADGDTEAFF. DNA for the CDR3: TGCAAAGCAGACGGGGACACTGAAGCTTTCTTT.

The chain is built from TRBV15 and TRBJ1-2; D call uncertain. This CDR3 spans 14 amino acids. V was trimmed by 0 bases and J by 4 bases, leaving 9 bases between them. Germline CDR1 reads LNHNV; CDR2 reads YYDKDF (reference sequence). CDR3 region: CATSRDPTVYGYTF. The DNA for the CDR3 is TGTGCCACCAGCAGAGATCCGACCGTCTATGGCTACACCTTC.

DNA of the CDR3: TGTGCCAGCAGCCCCCGGACAGGGAGTATGGAGACCCAGTACTTC. Amino acid sequence: CASSPRTGSMETQYF. The genes are TRBV11-2 and TRBJ2-5, with 8 bases that match TRBD1. CDR1 and CDR2 from the germline V gene are SGHAT and FQNNGV. V was clipped by 5 bases and J by 5 bases; unmatched bases: 10. The CDR3 is 15 residues long.

The chain couples TRBV11-3 to TRBJ1-1; the match to TRBD1 covers 7 bases. Germline V gene lookup returns CDR1 SGHNT and CDR2 YENEEA. With V trimmed by 2 bases and J by 5 bases, 2 bases remained unmatched. The CDR3 covers 13 residues. Written as DNA, the CDR3 is TGTGCCAGCAGCTTACAGGGGGGGACTGAAGCTTTCTTT. Its protein product is CASSLQGGTEAFF.

The chain is built from TRBV11-2 and TRBJ1-4; 9 bases are a match to TRBD1. Per germline, CDR1 SGHAT and CDR2 FQNNGV. The CDR3 sequence is 15 residues long. V was pared by 5 bases and J by 10 bases, with 11 bases of the junction left unmatched. The CDR3 DNA reads TGTGCCAGCAGCCTTCCGGGACAGGGTGGTCGAAAACTGTTTTTT. This sequence encodes CASSLPGQGGRKLFF. The whole variable domain, remainder taken from reference TRBV11-2 and TRBJ1-4, is EAGVAQSPRYKIIEKRQSVAFWCNPISGHATLYWYQQILGQGPKLLIQFQNNGVVDDSQLPKDRFSAERLKGVDSTLKIQPAKLEDSAVYLCASSLPGQGGRKLFFGSGTQLSVL.